This passage covers 6 T cell receptor beta chains from one sample sequenced in a study of Ad26.COV2.S vaccination and SARS-CoV-2 variants. This table comes from immunoSEQ multiplex PCR, and its TCRdb copy is limited to in-frame clones, with some not included. This table holds around 270,000 clones, 87% found once. Documented treatment: roughly 19 received Ad26.COV2.S at low or high dose, single or two shots; 5 received placebo; per-sample allocation not given. After the first vaccine or placebo injection, samples were drawn on day 63. Sequenced material: peripheral blood, taken in a trial of Ad26.COV2.S vaccine versus placebo. Receptors originate from a person aged 18 to 65 who received the Ad26.COV2.S COVID-19 vaccine or a placebo.

The chain links TRBV15 to TRBJ2-1; TRBD1 matches 7 bases. CDR3 length: 14 amino acids. V was pared by 7 bases and J by 4 bases, with 7 bases of the junction left unmatched. Germline V gives CDR1 LNHNV, CDR2 YYDKDF (reference sequence). The CDR3 loop is CATTPGTEYNEQFF. CDR3 coding DNA: TGTGCCACCACCCCCGGGACAGAATACAATGAGCAGTTCTTC.

The chain combines TRBV7-2 with TRBJ1-2; 7 bases align to TRBD1. The germline V gene encodes CDR1 SGHTA and CDR2 FQGNSA. The CDR3 spans 14 residues. V trimming: 1 base; J trimming: 7 bases; junction bases outside the gene matches: 6. The DNA for the CDR3 is TGTGCCAGCAGCTTAGGAACAGGGGTCGGTGGCTACACCTTC. Its translation is CASSLGTGVGGYTF.

The rearrangement joins TRBV7-9 to TRBJ1-5; 10 positions match TRBD1. The CDR3 totals 15 residues. After removal of 1 base from V and 7 bases from J, the junction contained 4 bases not matched to a gene. From germline, CDR1 is SEHNR and CDR2 FQNEAQ (reference sequence). The CDR3 sequence: CASSLEGQGNQPQHF. The DNA of the CDR3 is TGTGCCAGCAGCTTAGAGGGACAGGGGAACCAGCCCCAGCATTTT.

The CDR3: CASSLPTNYGYTF. In DNA, the CDR3 is TGTGCCAGCAGCTTACCGACTAACTATGGCTACACCTTC. The chain combines TRBV7-9 with TRBJ1-2; D gene ambiguous. Germline loops: CDR1 SEHNR, CDR2 FQNEAQ (reference sequence). V was clipped by 2 bases and J by 0 bases, with 4 bases between them. The CDR3 covers 13 residues. Using reference TRBV7-9 and TRBJ1-2 for the parts outside the CDR3, the full variable domain is DTGVSQNPRHKITKRGQNVTFRCDPISEHNRLYWYRQTLGQGPEFLTYFQNEAQLEKSRLLSDRFSAERPKGSFSTLEIQRTEQGDSAMYLCASSLPTNYGYTFGSGTRLTVV.

The J gene is TRBJ2-7, the V gene TRBV3-1 (or the pseudogene TRBV3-2), with D perhaps TRBD2 (5 bases). The V gene lost 4 bases and the J gene lost 0 bases, with 7 bases spanning the gap. Germline CDR1 is LGHDT and CDR2 is YNNKEL (reference sequence). The CDR3 length is 13 residues. CDR3 DNA: TGTGCCAGCAGCCCTGGGAGCTCCTACGAGCAGTACGTC. Residues: CASSPGSSYEQYV.

This clone occurred a few times. The chain couples TRBV2 to TRBJ1-5, with a possible D match to TRBD1 (5 bases). Trimming removed 3 bases at V and 2 bases at J, with 11 bases between. The length of the CDR3 is 15 residues. Germline V gene data show CDR1 as SNHLY and CDR2 as FYNNEI. The DNA of the CDR3 is TGTGCCAGCAGTGATGAGGGGAAGGGCAATCAGCCCCAGCATTTT. Translating gives CASSDEGKGNQPQHF.